Listed here are 14 T cell receptor beta chains from one sample, sequenced in a study of blood T cells in healthy people across ages. A second PCR of 7 to 11 cycles used a sample-barcoded 5' primer and a J-beta primer mix. TCRdb fed the 5' RACE reads into MiXCR, producing one record per CDR3 protein. The profile shows around 580,000 distinct CDR3 sequences, around 50% of them singletons. The sequencing input was blood. Source of these receptors: a man older than 75 in good health.

This clonotype was recorded a few times. The chain joins TRBV12-3 or TRBV12-4 to TRBJ2-3; D perhaps matches TRBD2 (6 bases). This CDR3 has 15 residues. Trimming shortened V by 3 bases and J by 3 bases, and 13 bases separated the two germline ends. The CDR3 bases are TGTGCCAGCAGTTTTTGGGACTCCCCGACAGATACGCAGTATTTT. It translates to CASSFWDSPTDTQYF.

V usage is TRBV27 and J usage is TRBJ1-2; the match to TRBD1 covers 7 bases. CDR1 and CDR2 (germline): MNHEY, SMNVEV (reference sequence). V trimming: 3 bases; J trimming: 4 bases; junction bases outside the gene matches: 8. The CDR3 extends over 15 amino acids. In DNA, the CDR3 is TGTGCCAGCAGTTTCCGACAGGGTGGGGCCTATGGCTACACCTTC. Protein sequence: CASSFRQGGAYGYTF.

This clonotype has just a few counts. CDR3 region: CSVATPANTGELFF. CDR3 sequence (DNA): TGCAGCGTTGCGACCCCTGCGAACACCGGGGAGCTGTTTTTT. The V gene is TRBV29-1, the J gene TRBJ2-2; D gene ambiguous. CDR3 size: 14 residues. Trimming shortened V by 4 bases and J by 0 bases, and 9 bases separated the two germline ends. The germline gives CDR1 SQVTM, CDR2 ANQGSEA.

This clonotype was counted at least ten times. The DNA of the CDR3 is TGTGCCAGCAGTTACTCGGGTTTGACATTCGTCTACACCTTC. Its translation: CASSYSGLTFVYTF. The V gene is TRBV6-6, the J gene TRBJ1-2; no definite D call. This CDR3 is 14 amino acids long. Per germline, CDR1 MNHNY and CDR2 SVGAGI (reference sequence). V lost 0 bases to trimming and J lost 10 bases, with 15 bases between them.

This chain connects TRBV20-1 to TRBJ2-1; TRBD2 agrees at 9 bases. The trim removed 0 bases at V and 6 bases at J, leaving 6 bases unmatched. In germline, CDR1 is DFQATT, CDR2 SNEGSKA (reference sequence). The CDR3 runs 15 residues. CDR3 nucleotides: TGCAGTGCTAGAGATAACGGCGGGAGGGTCAATGAGCAGTTCTTC. Its protein product is CSARDNGGRVNEQFF.

The V call is TRBV7-9, the J call TRBJ2-7; 10 bases map to TRBD1. Germline loops: CDR1 SEHNR, CDR2 FQNEAQ (reference sequence). The CDR3 has 13 residues. With 10 bases clipped from V and 7 bases from J, the junction kept 10 bases outside the gene matches. Written as DNA, the CDR3 is TGTGCCACCCTGGGACAGGGGTTTCTGGAGCAGTACTTC. Its translation is CATLGQGFLEQYF.

The chain joins TRBV9 to TRBJ2-3; D might be TRBD1 or TRBD2, each matching 6 bases. CDR1 is SGDLS and CDR2 is YYNGEE in the germline V gene. The CDR3 runs 14 residues. Deletions cut 4 bases from V and 3 bases from J, with 12 bases between. The CDR3 is CASSSGAFTDTQYF. The CDR3 DNA sequence: TGTGCCAGCAGCTCGGGGGCCTTTACAGATACGCAGTATTTT. The variable domain in full, completed from reference TRBV9 and TRBJ2-3, reads DSGVTQTPKHLITATGQRVTLRCSPRSGDLSVYWYQQSLDQGLQFLIQYYNGEERAKGNILERFSAQQFPDLHSELNLSSLELGDSALYFCASSSGAFTDTQYFGPGTRLTVL.

There are a few counts of this clonotype. The chain has TRBV12-3 or TRBV12-4 and TRBJ1-6; D uncertain. Trimming cost V 3 bases and J 7 bases, with 7 bases left between them. The length of the CDR3 is 13 residues. CDR3 amino acids: CASSLGTNSPLHF. As DNA, the CDR3 is TGTGCCAGCAGTTTGGGCACAAATTCACCCCTCCACTTT.

In its sample, this clonotype was seen many times. The J gene is TRBJ1-2, the V gene TRBV20-1; D gene ambiguous. CDR3 length: 14 residues. The V and J ends lost 5 bases and 5 bases respectively, with 18 bases between them. Per germline, CDR1 DFQATT and CDR2 SNEGSKA (reference sequence). The CDR3 DNA reads as TGCAGTGCTGTTACATGGGATCCCTCTTATGGCTACACCTTC. Translating it yields CSAVTWDPSYGYTF.

V is TRBV20-1 and J is TRBJ2-7; D may be TRBD1 (6 bases). There are 15 residues in the CDR3. Per the germline V gene, CDR1 is DFQATT and CDR2 is SNEGSKA (reference sequence). The germline V and J ends were trimmed by 3 bases and 2 bases, with 17 bases remaining between them. DNA of the CDR3: TGCAGTGCTAGCTCTTCGGGACAACGAACCTACGAGCAGTACTTC. Translation gives CSASSSGQRTYEQYF.

CDR3 residues: CSVGTPSIEQYF. In nucleotides, the CDR3 is TGCAGCGTTGGGACTCCGTCGATAGAGCAGTACTTC. The genes are TRBV29-1 and TRBJ2-7; perhaps TRBD2 as D (5 bases). The CDR3 is made up of 12 amino acids. Germline assignment: CDR1 SQVTM and CDR2 ANQGSEA. Trimming pared 4 bases from V and 7 bases from J, leaving 14 bases between.

The CDR3 bases are TGCGCCAGCAGCTTGGAGACAGGGTCCCACAATGAGCAGTACTTC. This gives the protein CASSLETGSHNEQYF. This chain uses TRBV5-1 with TRBJ2-1; 7 bases are shared with TRBD1. The end of the DNA aligns better with TRBJ2-7, so the J call may be wrong. This CDR3 comprises 15 residues. Germline lookup yields CDR1 SGHRS and CDR2 YFSETQ.

V is TRBV7-9 and J is TRBJ2-5; 8 bases map to TRBD1. The CDR3 has 16 amino acids. V lost 5 bases and J lost 4; bases outside the gene matches: 12. In germline, CDR1 is SEHNR, CDR2 FQNEAQ (reference sequence). CDR3 in DNA: TGTGCCAGCAGCCTAGGACAGGGCCCTCCACCAGAGACCCAGTACTTC. The encoded protein is CASSLGQGPPPETQYF.

V usage is TRBV27 and J usage is TRBJ2-4; 9 bases align to TRBD2. The CDR3 totals 15 residues. Germline CDR1 MNHEY, CDR2 SMNVEV (reference sequence). V dropped 9 bases and J dropped 0; count of bases not matched to a gene: 6. The CDR3 nucleotides are TGTGCCAGTAGACGAGCGGGGGGAGCCAAAAACATTCAGTACTTC. Its translation: CASRRAGGAKNIQYF.